This T cell receptor beta chain was sequenced in a study of regulatory T cells in long-lasting Graves disease. Time point here: newly diagnosed GD, antithyroid drugs for less than 3 months. Researchers made the TCR library from RNA that was extracted from PBMCs. This clonotype was counted many times. CDR3-region Arm-PCR and iRepertoire HTBI primers produced the TCR beta libraries. TCRdb used MiXCR to reprocess the multiplex PCR reads, holding one entry per CDR3 protein. The table records about 500,000 distinct CDR3 sequences, 12% of them present only once. This CDR3 spans 13 amino acids. V lost 3 bases, J lost 8 bases, and 13 bases lay in between. Germline CDR1 reads MDHEN; CDR2 reads SYDVKM. The sample also formed part of further work on T cells in Graves' hyperthyroidism and ophthalmopathy.

V usage is TRBV28 and J usage is TRBJ1-2; D is unresolved. The specimen was peripheral blood mononuclear cells (PBMCs), collected at new diagnosis, from a patient treated with antithyroid drugs. This TCR was sampled from a woman aged 25 to 39 with Graves disease. The CDR3 bases are TGTGCCAGCAGTTTTATCAGGATGTGGGGCTACACCTTC. Its translation is CASSFIRMWGYTF.